The 28 T cell receptor beta chains listed next were all sequenced from one sample in a study of cytomegalovirus exposure and HLA in healthy donors. The PCR contained 60 Vbeta and 13 Jbeta primers. Repertoires were generated with immunoSEQ multiplex PCR, while TCRdb's copy carries only in-frame clones and drops some. Altogether roughly 120,000 clones are present, roughly 80% being singletons, with the ten largest covering over 2%. The sample comprised PBMCs. These TCRs come from a woman between 40 and 50 years old in good health and CMV-seropositive.

The chain joins TRBV7-9 to TRBJ1-2; unclear D gene. This CDR3 has 14 residues. Germline V CDR1 and CDR2: SEHNR, FQNEAQ (reference sequence). V was cut by 5 bases and J by 2 bases, with 12 bases left in between. CDR3 sequence: CASSPMAGNYGYTF. As DNA, the CDR3 is TGTGCCAGCAGCCCCATGGCGGGAAACTATGGCTACACCTTC.

A few counts support this clone. The chain carries TRBV7-2 and TRBJ2-3; D is perhaps TRBD2 (6 bases). This CDR3 spans 17 amino acids. V was cut by 3 bases and J by 4 bases, with 20 bases left in between. Germline V CDR1 and CDR2: SGHTA, FQGNSA. In DNA, the CDR3 is TGTGCCAGCAGCTTCAGTGGCGCAGGGAGGAAGGCAGATACGCAGTATTTT. It specifies CASSFSGAGRKADTQYF.

The chain is built from TRBV18 and TRBJ1-1; the match to TRBD1 covers 7 bases. Per germline, CDR1 KGHSH and CDR2 LQKENI. V was clipped by 5 bases and J by 2 bases; unmatched bases: 8. The CDR3 contains 15 residues. The CDR3 loop is CASSATRQGNTEAFF. CDR3 nucleotides: TGTGCCAGCTCAGCCACTCGACAGGGCAACACTGAAGCTTTCTTT.

The chain uses TRBV25-1 and TRBJ2-2; maybe TRBD2 (5 bases). Germline values: CDR1 MGHDK, CDR2 SYGVNS. This CDR3 has 13 amino acids. V was trimmed by 7 bases and J by 7 bases, leaving 13 bases between them. The CDR3, as DNA: TGTGCCAGCATCGAAGACGACTACGGGGAGCTGTTTTTT. Translating gives CASIEDDYGELFF.

The chain joins TRBV4-3 to TRBJ1-1; D gene ambiguous. There are 15 residues in the CDR3. Trimming left V 1 base short and J 0 bases short, with 9 bases between. From germline, CDR1 is LGHNA and CDR2 YSLEER. The CDR3 reads CASSQVSGMNTEAFF. Written as DNA, the CDR3 is TGCGCCAGCAGCCAAGTGTCCGGGATGAACACTGAAGCTTTCTTT.

The chain uses TRBV7-2 and TRBJ1-1; D might be TRBD1 (6 bases). The germline V gene has CDR1 SGHTA and CDR2 FQGNSA. This CDR3 comprises 14 residues. V lost 5 bases to trimming and J lost 4 bases, with 14 bases between them. The CDR3 sequence is CASSPNTGRTEAFF. The CDR3 bases are TGTGCCAGCAGCCCGAATACAGGGCGCACTGAAGCTTTCTTT.

The chain uses TRBV11-2 and TRBJ1-6, with 9 bases fitting TRBD1. This CDR3 comprises 14 residues. Germline V CDR1 and CDR2: SGHAT, FQNNGV. Trimming took 5 bases from V and 7 from J; bases not matched to a gene: 3. The CDR3 reads CASSPGQGNSPLHF. The CDR3, as DNA: TGTGCCAGCAGCCCTGGACAGGGGAATTCACCCCTCCACTTT. The full variable domain, completed using reference TRBV11-2 and TRBJ1-6, is EAGVAQSPRYKIIEKRQSVAFWCNPISGHATLYWYQQILGQGPKLLIQFQNNGVVDDSQLPKDRFSAERLKGVDSTLKIQPAKLEDSAVYLCASSPGQGNSPLHFGNGTRLTVT.

The CDR3 DNA sequence: TGTGCCTGGCGACCGGGACTAGCTAGCACAGATACGCAGTATTTT. Protein: CAWRPGLASTDTQYF. The genes are TRBV30 and TRBJ2-3, with 9 bases matching TRBD2. In germline, CDR1 is GTSNPN, CDR2 SVGIG (reference sequence). The J segment lost 0 bases and the V segment lost 5 bases, leaving 6 bases of the junction unmatched. This CDR3 is 15 amino acids long.

This clone was observed once. CDR3 region: CASSTSTDRGRGNGYTF. The DNA for the CDR3 is TGTGCCAGTAGTACATCGACCGACAGGGGGCGCGGTAACGGCTACACCTTC. The chain combines TRBV19 with TRBJ1-2; the match to TRBD1 covers 10 bases. The CDR3 is made up of 17 amino acids. Germline CDR1 LNHDA, CDR2 SQIVND (reference sequence). Unmatched junction bases numbered 16, after V lost 4 bases and J lost 8 bases.

The chain joins TRBV23-1 to TRBJ2-1; 11 nucleotides match TRBD2. TRBV23-1 is placed among ORFs of uncertain function. The trim removed 3 bases at V and 7 bases at J, leaving 8 bases unmatched. This CDR3 comprises 16 residues. CDR3 in DNA: TGCGCCAGCAGTCACACTAGCGGGGGACACACTAATGAGCAGTTCTTC. It translates to CASSHTSGGHTNEQFF.

The rearrangement uses TRBV28 and TRBJ2-7; TRBD2 might be the D (7 bases). V lost 6 bases to trimming and J lost 2 bases, with 17 bases between them. CDR1 is MDHEN, CDR2 SYDVKM, per germline. This CDR3 region has 15 residues. CDR3 in DNA: TGTGCCAGCAGGGCCAGACTAGGGGGGGCCTACGAGCAGTACTTC. Protein sequence: CASRARLGGAYEQYF.

This clone has more than one count but fewer than ten. V gene TRBV9 combines with J gene TRBJ2-2, with 10 bases that match TRBD1. Germline CDR1 reads SGDLS; CDR2 reads YYNGEE. With V trimmed by 0 bases and J by 5 bases, 1 base remained unmatched. CDR3 length: 15 residues. CDR3 coding DNA: TGTGCCAGCAGCGTAGCGGACAGGGGGACCGGGGAGCTGTTTTTT. It yields the protein CASSVADRGTGELFF.

The sample holds a few counts of this clone. The chain employs TRBV4-1 and TRBJ2-2, with unresolved D. The CDR3 is made up of 16 amino acids. V lost 1 base to trimming and J lost 6 bases, with 15 bases between them. CDR1 and CDR2 from the germline V gene are MGHRA and YSYEKL. CDR3 DNA sequence: TGCGCCAGCAGCCAAGGACCCATCGGGTTGTCCGGGGAGCTGTTTTTT. It encodes CASSQGPIGLSGELFF.

This clone occurred a few times. V and J are TRBV4-2 and TRBJ2-7; TRBD2 might be the D (5 bases). Germline lookup yields CDR1 LGHNA and CDR2 YNFKEQ. V shed 3 bases and J shed 0 bases, with 9 bases lying between them. The CDR3 is 14 amino acids. The CDR3 is CASSQGAVSYEQYF. CDR3 coding DNA: TGTGCCAGCAGCCAGGGAGCGGTCTCCTACGAGCAGTACTTC.

The sample holds a few counts of this clone. The V call is TRBV6-1, the J call TRBJ1-1; the match to TRBD1 covers 7 bases. Germline CDR1 is MNHNS and CDR2 is SASEGT. V lost 5 bases, J lost 5 bases, and 8 bases stayed unmatched. There are 14 residues in the CDR3. The CDR3 coding sequence is TGTGCCAGCAGTTCCACGACAGGGAGGACTGAAGCTTTCTTT. The encoded protein is CASSSTTGRTEAFF.

The chain uses TRBV21-1 and TRBJ1-2. TRBV21-1 is shown as a pseudogene. This CDR3 is built from 13 residues. CDR3 in amino acids: CASSIRPGRDYTF. In DNA, the CDR3 is TGTGCCAGCAGCATAAGACCCGGTCGGGACTACACCTTC.

The J gene is TRBJ2-7, the V gene TRBV7-9; D ambiguous. V was clipped by 0 bases and J by 3 bases, with 3 bases between them. This CDR3 is 12 amino acids long. Germline V gene sequence: CDR1 SEHNR, CDR2 FQNEAQ (reference sequence). The CDR3: CASSLAYYEQYF. The CDR3 nucleotides are TGTGCCAGCAGCTTAGCCTACTACGAGCAGTACTTC.

The V call is TRBV10-3, the J call TRBJ2-5, with 7 bases that match TRBD1. Trimming removed 2 bases from V and 4 bases from J; junction bases left unmatched: 1. Germline V CDR1 and CDR2: ENHRY, SYGVKD. The CDR3 is 13 residues long. The CDR3 reads CAISERGLETQYF. In DNA form, the CDR3 reads TGTGCCATCAGTGAGAGGGGGCTAGAGACCCAGTACTTC.

The chain recombines TRBV7-2 with TRBJ1-1, with D unresolved. The CDR3 runs to 14 residues. Trimming pared 5 bases from V and 4 bases from J, leaving 14 bases between. Looked up from germline, CDR1 is SGHTA and CDR2 is FQGNSA. The CDR3 DNA sequence: TGTGCCAGCAGCCGATCGGGAGAGGGCACTGAAGCTTTCTTT. This codes for CASSRSGEGTEAFF.

The chain is built from TRBV7-2 and TRBJ2-7; 7 nucleotides align to TRBD2. V shed 0 bases, J shed 3 bases, and the junction held 5 bases outside the gene matches. This CDR3 has 15 amino acids. CDR1 and CDR2 (germline): SGHTA, FQGNSA. CDR3: CASSLAAGKGYEQYF. CDR3 coding DNA: TGTGCCAGCAGCTTAGCAGCGGGGAAGGGCTACGAGCAGTACTTC. Filled out from reference TRBV7-2 and TRBJ2-7, the complete variable domain reads GAGVSQSPSNKVTEKGKDVELRCDPISGHTALYWYRQSLGQGLEFLIYFQGNSAPDKSGLPSDRFSAERTGGSVSTLTIQRTQQEDSAVYLCASSLAAGKGYEQYFGPGTRLTVT.

The chain links TRBV2 to TRBJ2-5, with 9 nucleotides matching TRBD2. The CDR3 has 15 amino acids. Per germline, CDR1 SNHLY and CDR2 FYNNEI. Losses at the gene ends were 3 bases for V and 5 bases for J; bases not matched to a gene: 7. Here the CDR3 reads CASSELRGGMETQYF. The CDR3 bases are TGTGCCAGCAGTGAGTTGCGGGGGGGCATGGAGACCCAGTACTTC.

The chain links TRBV7-9 to TRBJ2-7; D perhaps matches TRBD2 (6 bases). This CDR3 comprises 13 residues. The V end lost 7 bases, the J end lost 5 bases, and 15 bases lay between the germline ends. The V gene's germline CDR1 is SEHNR and CDR2 FQNEAQ (reference sequence). In nucleotides, the CDR3 is TGTGCCAGCACCCTTACTAGGGAGGACGAGCAGTACTTC. Translation gives CASTLTREDEQYF.

This clone was picked up a small number of times. The chain employs TRBV6-4 and TRBJ1-1; 7 nucleotides align to TRBD1. CDR3 size: 16 residues. V was clipped by 2 bases and J by 4 bases; unmatched bases: 10. The germline gives CDR1 MRHNA, CDR2 SNTAGT. The CDR3 spells CASSDPRTGVFTEAFF. The CDR3 DNA sequence: TGTGCCAGCAGTGACCCTAGGACAGGCGTGTTCACTGAAGCTTTCTTT.

This chain joins TRBV7-9 and TRBJ2-1; TRBD1 matches 7 bases. The CDR3 runs 14 residues. Germline assignment: CDR1 SEHNR and CDR2 FQNEAQ (reference sequence). The junction had 6 bases not matched to a gene; V was cut back by 3 bases and J by 7 bases. CDR3: CASSLTGFRNEQFF. CDR3 sequence (DNA): TGTGCCAGCAGCTTGACAGGGTTCAGGAATGAGCAGTTCTTC.

The V and J genes are TRBV27 and TRBJ1-1, with a tentative D call TRBD1 (6 bases). The V and J ends lost 0 bases and 4 bases respectively, with 15 bases between them. The germline V gene encodes CDR1 MNHEY and CDR2 SMNVEV (reference sequence). CDR3 size: 16 residues. This CDR3 reads CASSLSGPRGFTEAFF. The CDR3 DNA sequence: TGTGCCAGCAGTTTATCTGGGCCCAGGGGATTCACTGAAGCTTTCTTT.

V usage is TRBV7-2 and J usage is TRBJ1-1, with a possible D match to TRBD1 (5 bases). Trimming stripped 1 base from V and 0 bases from J, with 12 bases between. CDR1 and CDR2 (germline): SGHTA, FQGNSA. The CDR3 is 16 amino acids. The CDR3 nucleotides read TGTGCCAGCAGCTTAGGATTGAAGGGGATGAACACTGAAGCTTTCTTT. Translation: CASSLGLKGMNTEAFF.

This clone has more than one count but fewer than ten. The chain combines TRBV28 with TRBJ1-5; 9 nucleotides align to TRBD1. Trimming took 9 bases from V and 0 from J; bases not matched to a gene: 9. Germline assignment: CDR1 MDHEN and CDR2 SYDVKM. This CDR3 contains 16 residues. CDR3 in amino acids: CASGPRTGDSNQPQHF. In DNA form, the CDR3 reads TGTGCCAGTGGCCCGCGGACAGGGGATAGCAATCAGCCCCAGCATTTT.

The chain employs TRBV29-1 and TRBJ2-1, with 14 positions matching TRBD2. The CDR3 is made up of 14 amino acids. V lost 7 bases and J lost 8; bases outside the gene matches: 7. Germline CDR1 SQVTM, CDR2 ANQGSEA. The CDR3 DNA reads as TGCAGCGCTCTAGGACTAGCGGGAGGCCATGAGCAGTTCTTC. Its translation: CSALGLAGGHEQFF.